This is a list of T cell receptor beta chains from one sample in a study of shared clonotypes between healthy human individuals. Assay: immunoSEQ multiplex PCR; the TCRdb copy retains only in-frame clones and omits some. This table has around 510,000 clones, roughly four fifths appearing once. What was sequenced was PBMCs. Receptors originate from a woman aged 40-49 years in good health. Some clones in this sample may be carry-over from other donors' samples. CDR3s include the opening cysteine and the closing phenylalanine or tryptophan. A D gene is named only where the DNA matches it firmly. Clone size appears in some rows only: once, few, many, or a class for an expanded clone.

many	NA	TRBV10-3	TRBJ2-2	CAIKVGRETGELFF	TGTGCCATCAAGGTTGGGCGAGAGACCGGGGAGCTGTTTTTT
NA	NA	TRBV30	TRBJ1-1	CAWSIWNTEAFF	TGTGCCTGGAGTATCTGGAACACTGAAGCTTTCTTT
few	TRBD2	TRBV4-3	TRBJ2-3	CASSQDALAGVGGTDTQYF	TGCGCCAGCAGCCAAGATGCCCTAGCGGGAGTAGGGGGCACAGATACGCAGTATTTT
NA	NA	TRBV11-2	TRBJ2-4	CASSAKETGGQYF	TGTGCCAGCAGCGCGAAGGAAACCGGAGGTCAGTACTTC
NA	NA	TRBV18	TRBJ2-3	CASSPLDSTDTQYF	TGTGCCAGCTCACCACTGGACAGCACAGATACGCAGTATTTT
once	NA	TRBV28	TRBJ2-3	CASRPGVPDTQYF	TGTGCCAGCCGCCCGGGGGTCCCAGATACGCAGTATTTT
NA	TRBD1	TRBV4-1	TRBJ1-1	CASSQDPLRRYSGGTEAFF	TGCGCCAGCAGCCAAGACCCCCTTAGACGGTACTCAGGGGGCACTGAAGCTTTCTTT
NA	NA	TRBV18	TRBJ1-2	CASSPVGDTNYGYTF	TGTGCCAGCTCACCAGTGGGGGACACAAACTATGGCTACACCTTC
NA	TRBD1	TRBV5-4	TRBJ2-6	CASSPGQGGSGANVLTF	TGTGCCAGCAGCCCCGGACAGGGTGGATCTGGGGCCAACGTCCTGACTTTC
NA	NA	TRBV18	TRBJ2-5	CASSATGWGETQYF	TGTGCCAGCTCAGCGACAGGATGGGGAGAGACCCAGTACTTC
once	NA	TRBV6-5	TRBJ2-7	CASSSRTATGEQYF	TGTGCCAGCAGTTCCCGGACGGCAACGGGGGAGCAGTACTTC
NA	NA	TRBV5-6	TRBJ2-7	CASSQTGDWYEQYF	TGTGCCAGCAGCCAAACAGGGGACTGGTACGAGCAGTACTTC
NA	NA	TRBV5-1	TRBJ1-1	CASSLAENTEAFF	TGCGCCAGCAGCTTGGCAGAGAACACTGAAGCTTTCTTT
few	TRBD2	TRBV28	TRBJ2-7	CASSPFRTSAAYEQYF	TGTGCCAGCAGTCCCTTCAGGACTAGCGCGGCCTACGAGCAGTACTTC
NA	TRBD2	TRBV15	TRBJ2-1	CATSRELAATSYNEQFF	TGTGCCACCAGCAGAGAACTAGCGGCCACATCCTACAATGAGCAGTTCTTC
NA	NA	TRBV14	TRBJ2-7	CASNSGAYDEQYF	TGTGCCAGCAACTCGGGGGCCTACGACGAGCAGTACTTC
NA	NA	TRBV14	TRBJ1-1	CASSQEVGGTEAFF	TGTGCCAGCAGCCAAGAGGTGGGGGGCACTGAAGCTTTCTTT
once	TRBD2	TRBV6-5	TRBJ2-3	CASRVAGVGDTQYF	TGTGCCAGCAGAGTAGCGGGAGTTGGGGATACGCAGTATTTT
NA	NA	TRBV18	TRBJ2-1	CASSPPGYRVNNEQFF	TGTGCCAGCTCACCACCGGGATACAGGGTGAACAATGAGCAGTTCTTC
NA	NA	TRBV5-1	TRBJ1-2	CASSPSRRQDVGGYTF	TGCGCCAGCAGCCCCTCCCGGAGACAGGACGTGGGGGGCTACACCTTC
NA	NA	TRBV29-1	TRBJ2-7	CSVEPNPYEQYF	TGCAGCGTTGAACCCAATCCCTACGAGCAGTACTTC
once	TRBD1	TRBV28	TRBJ1-5	CASRTGPVSNQPQHF	TGTGCCAGCAGGACAGGGCCAGTTAGCAATCAGCCCCAGCATTTT
NA	NA	TRBV6-4	TRBJ1-5	CASSDPPPGPDSNQPQHF	TGTGCCAGCAGTGACCCTCCGCCGGGACCGGATAGCAATCAGCCCCAGCATTTT
NA	NA	TRBV28	TRBJ2-7	CASSSISVGAYEQYF	TGTGCCAGCAGTTCGATCTCCGTAGGGGCCTACGAGCAGTACTTC
NA	TRBD1	TRBV28	TRBJ2-5	CASKFGDRVGETQYF	TGTGCCAGCAAATTTGGGGACAGGGTCGGTGAGACCCAGTACTTC
NA	TRBD1	TRBV27	TRBJ1-1	CASSLSGTGGFWTEAFF	TGTGCCAGCAGTTTATCGGGGACAGGGGGTTTTTGGACTGAAGCTTTCTTT
few	NA	TRBV5-1	TRBJ2-2	CASSLSRAGELFF	TGCGCCAGCAGCTTGTCCAGGGCTGGGGAGCTGTTTTTT
NA	NA	TRBV5-1	TRBJ2-1	CASSLTAGVLGEQFF	TGCGCCAGCAGCTTAACCGCCGGGGTATTGGGTGAGCAGTTCTTC
NA	NA	TRBV5-1	TRBJ2-3	CASSRQWKQDTQYF	TGCGCCAGCAGCCGACAGTGGAAACAGGATACGCAGTATTTT
NA	NA	TRBV2	TRBJ1-1	CASSERRGYTEAFF	TGTGCCAGCAGTGAACGGAGGGGGTATACTGAAGCTTTCTTT
NA	NA	TRBV18	TRBJ2-3	CASSPSSPTMDTQYF	TGTGCCAGCTCACCATCTTCCCCGACGATGGATACGCAGTATTTT
few	NA	TRBV28	TRBJ1-1	CASSFNQGAFF	TGTGCCAGCAGTTTTAACCAAGGGGCTTTCTTT
once	NA	TRBV7-9	TRBJ2-3	CASSPTSTDTQYF	TGTGCCAGCTCGCCTACTAGCACAGATACGCAGTATTTT
few	NA	TRBV4-2	TRBJ2-5	CASSQEGMAQYF	TGTGCCAGCAGCCAAGAAGGGATGGCCCAGTACTTC
once	NA	TRBV18	TRBJ2-3	CASSLLGLGRDTQYF	TGTGCCAGCTCACTACTGGGACTGGGTAGAGATACGCAGTATTTT
few	NA	TRBV7-9	TRBJ1-1	CASSLEGGTEAFF	TGTGCCAGCAGCTTAGAAGGAGGCACTGAAGCTTTCTTT
NA	TRBD1	TRBV6-6	TRBJ2-5	CASLQGAWETQYF	TGTGCCAGCCTACAGGGGGCATGGGAGACCCAGTACTTC
NA	NA	TRBV28	TRBJ1-3	CASSRDVRSGNTIYF	TGTGCCAGCAGTAGGGACGTCCGCTCTGGAAACACCATATATTTT
once	TRBD1	TRBV5-1	TRBJ2-1	CASSLDRGFNEQFF	TGCGCCAGCAGCTTGGACAGGGGCTTCAATGAGCAGTTCTTC
NA	TRBD2	TRBV5-4	TRBJ2-3	CASSRRLAGPGTDTQYF	TGTGCCAGCAGCAGGCGTCTAGCGGGCCCCGGCACAGATACGCAGTATTTT
NA	NA	TRBV28	TRBJ1-5	CASSPLIYRALSNQPQHF	TGTGCCAGCAGTCCCCTGATCTACAGGGCACTTAGCAATCAGCCCCAGCATTTT
NA	NA	TRBV9	TRBJ2-2	CASSVHSGANTGELFF	TGTGCCAGCAGCGTACATAGCGGAGCAAACACCGGGGAGCTGTTTTTT
NA	NA	TRBV18	TRBJ2-3	CASSPSVTDTQYF	TGTGCCAGCTCACCCTCGGTTACAGATACGCAGTATTTT